A single sample gave rise to the 23 T cell receptor beta chains below, sequenced in a study of control samples from healthy donors and cancer patients. Sequencing used immunoSEQ multiplex PCR; TCRdb keeps in-frame clones, though not all of them. The repertoire includes approximately 100,000 clones, more than 75% of them detected once, and 2.1% sits in the top ten. The sample taken for sequencing was blood. All receptors come from a woman aged 40 to 50 in good health.

The gene calls are TRBV6-5 and TRBJ2-6; D is ambiguous. V lost 8 bases, J lost 2 bases, and 13 bases lay in between. The CDR3 is made up of 15 amino acids. Germline V gene data show CDR1 as MNHEY and CDR2 as SVGAGI. Written as DNA, the CDR3 is TGTGCCAGCTTCACCCGGCGAGCTGGGGCCAACGTCCTGACTTTC. Translated: CASFTRRAGANVLTF.

J is TRBJ1-2 and V is TRBV5-1, with unresolved D. Germline-derived CDR1 and CDR2 are SGHRS and YFSETQ. The V end lost 4 bases, the J end lost 4 bases, and 23 bases lay between the germline ends. CDR3 length equals 17 residues. The CDR3 sequence: CASSPEGHGHLRYGYTF. The CDR3 DNA sequence: TGCGCCAGCAGCCCGGAGGGTCACGGCCACCTACGCTATGGCTACACCTTC.

V is TRBV7-4 and J is TRBJ1-1; D unclear. V shed 1 base and J shed 1 base, with 10 bases lying between them. The CDR3 sequence is 15 residues long. Germline lookup yields CDR1 SGHVT and CDR2 SQSDAQ. CDR3 nucleotide sequence: TGTGCCAGCAGCTTAGAGCTATCGGGGAACACTGAAGCTTTCTTT. Residues: CASSLELSGNTEAFF.

This chain connects TRBV4-3 to TRBJ2-1; TRBD2 matches at 8 bases. The length of the CDR3 is 15 residues. Per germline, CDR1 LGHNA and CDR2 YSLEER. V was clipped by 0 bases and J by 6 bases; unmatched bases: 4. The CDR3 region has the DNA TGCGCCAGCAGCCAAGAAGGGGCGGGGGGCAATGAGCAGTTCTTC. Translating it yields CASSQEGAGGNEQFF.

The DNA for the CDR3 is TGCGCCAGCAGTGAGCCGGGGATGAACACTGAAGCTTTCTTT. Translation: CASSEPGMNTEAFF. The J gene is TRBJ1-1, the V gene TRBV10-1, with no clear D. With 2 bases removed from V and 0 bases from J, the gap between germline ends came to 7 bases. Germline V lookup: CDR1 WNHNN, CDR2 SYGVQD (reference sequence). The CDR3 has 14 amino acids.

The V call is TRBV19, the J call TRBJ2-3; 9 bases are a match to TRBD2. Per germline, CDR1 LNHDA and CDR2 SQIVND (reference sequence). V was pared by 4 bases and J by 0 bases, with 8 bases of the junction left unmatched. The CDR3 is 17 amino acids. CDR3 in DNA: TGTGCCAGTAGTAGTTCCGGGACTAGCCCTAGCACAGATACGCAGTATTTT. Protein product: CASSSSGTSPSTDTQYF.

The genes are TRBV11-3 and TRBJ1-2, with 10 bases that match TRBD1. The CDR3 runs 17 residues. V was pared by 5 bases and J by 2 bases, with 11 bases of the junction left unmatched. CDR1 and CDR2 (germline): SGHNT, YENEEA. Here the CDR3 DNA reads TGTGCCAGCAGCCCCTCCCCGGGACAGGGGATAAACTATGGCTACACCTTC. This gives the protein CASSPSPGQGINYGYTF.

The chain joins TRBV7-8 to TRBJ1-2; D not resolved. The CDR3 consists of 13 residues. The germline V and J ends were trimmed by 1 base and 8 bases, with 11 bases remaining between them. Germline V gene lookup returns CDR1 SGHVS and CDR2 FQNEAQ. CDR3 DNA: TGTGCCAGCAGCTTAGTTTGGGGAGGCGGCTACACCTTC. Its translation: CASSLVWGGGYTF. Full variable domain (missing parts from reference TRBV7-8 and TRBJ1-2): GAGVSQSPRYKVAKRGQDVALRCDPISGHVSLFWYQQALGQGPEFLTYFQNEAQLDKSGLPSDRFFAERPEGSVSTLKIQRTQQEDSAVYLCASSLVWGGGYTFGSGTRLTVV.

The V and J genes are TRBV5-1 and TRBJ2-2; D not resolved. This CDR3 is 13 amino acids long. Germline V lookup: CDR1 SGHRS, CDR2 YFSETQ. Trimming shortened V by 4 bases and J by 7 bases, and 11 bases separated the two germline ends. The CDR3 reads CASSPHWGGELFF. Written as DNA, the CDR3 is TGCGCCAGCAGCCCACACTGGGGCGGGGAGCTGTTTTTT.

V usage is TRBV10-3 and J usage is TRBJ1-4; TRBD1 matches 8 bases. Germline CDR1 and CDR2: ENHRY and SYGVKD. This CDR3 spans 14 amino acids. Trimming removed 2 bases from V and 7 bases from J; junction bases left unmatched: 3. The CDR3 spells CAISEGQGSEKLFF. The CDR3 DNA reads TGTGCCATCAGTGAGGGACAGGGAAGTGAAAAACTGTTTTTT.

This clone was picked up a small number of times. This chain connects TRBV5-4 to TRBJ2-1; tentatively, D is TRBD2 (6 bases). From germline, CDR1 is SGHNT and CDR2 YYREEE (reference sequence). This CDR3 region has 14 residues. V was cut by 7 bases and J by 5 bases, with 16 bases left in between. CDR3 residues: CASRAGGNHNEQFF. The CDR3, as DNA: TGTGCCAGCCGAGCTGGAGGGAACCACAATGAGCAGTTCTTC.

J is TRBJ2-1 and V is TRBV6-2 or TRBV6-3; D uncertain. The CDR3 extends over 16 amino acids. Trimming stripped 6 bases from V and 0 bases from J, with 15 bases between. Looked up from germline, CDR1 is MNHEY and CDR2 is SVGEGT. The CDR3 region has the DNA TGTGCCAGCAGCCCCCGGCTGTATAGCTCCTACAATGAGCAGTTCTTC. This gives the protein CASSPRLYSSYNEQFF.

The V call is TRBV6-5, the J call TRBJ2-7; no clear D. Germline CDR1 is MNHEY and CDR2 is SVGAGI. Trimming left V 6 bases short and J 1 base short, with 13 bases between. This CDR3 comprises 14 residues. The chain's CDR3 is CASSGGRPSYEQYF. CDR3 nucleotides: TGTGCCAGCAGCGGCGGTCGTCCATCCTACGAGCAGTACTTC.

The V and J genes are TRBV6-1 and TRBJ2-7; a possible D gene is TRBD1 (5 bases). Trimming shortened V by 0 bases and J by 2 bases, and 8 bases separated the two germline ends. The CDR3 has 14 residues. Germline CDR1 reads MNHNS; CDR2 reads SASEGT. The CDR3 nucleotides read TGTGCCAGCAGTGAAGCTGGACACCCCTACGAGCAGTACTTC. Its translation: CASSEAGHPYEQYF.

J is TRBJ1-1 and V is TRBV2; D remains unclear. The CDR3 totals 17 residues. With 4 bases removed from V and 1 base from J, the gap between germline ends came to 19 bases. The germline V gene encodes CDR1 SNHLY and CDR2 FYNNEI. This CDR3 reads CASSAPRAPRPNTEAFF. The CDR3 DNA follows: TGTGCCAGCAGTGCCCCCCGGGCCCCTAGACCGAACACTGAAGCTTTCTTT.

The rearrangement links TRBV19 to TRBJ2-4; D is ambiguous. Germline CDR1 is LNHDA and CDR2 is SQIVND (reference sequence). The CDR3 has 13 residues. Trimming stripped 6 bases from V and 7 bases from J, with 13 bases between. CDR3 loop: CASRGNLGNIQYF. The CDR3, as DNA: TGTGCCAGTAGAGGTAATTTGGGTAACATTCAGTACTTC.

This chain connects TRBV9 to TRBJ1-1; D is possibly TRBD1 (6 bases). The CDR3 runs to 17 residues. The germline gives CDR1 SGDLS, CDR2 YYNGEE. V was pared by 0 bases and J by 6 bases, with 21 bases between. This CDR3 is CASSVDGGQRIKSEAFF. CDR3 in DNA: TGTGCCAGCAGCGTAGACGGGGGCCAACGGATAAAATCTGAAGCTTTCTTT.

V is TRBV25-1 and J is TRBJ1-2, with D hard to call. This CDR3 is 13 amino acids long. V lost 0 bases, J lost 5 bases, and 7 bases lay in between. The germline CDR1 and CDR2 sequences are MGHDK and SYGVNS. The CDR3 protein is CASSEYRGYGYTF. The CDR3 nucleotides are TGTGCCAGCAGTGAATATAGAGGGTATGGCTACACCTTC.

The DNA for the CDR3 is TGCGCCAGCAGCCAGGCGGACGTTTACTCTGGAAACACCATATATTTT. Protein product: CASSQADVYSGNTIYF. V and J are TRBV4-1 and TRBJ1-3; D not resolved. Trimming removed 3 bases from V and 0 bases from J, with 12 bases in between. Germline CDR1 MGHRA, CDR2 YSYEKL. This CDR3 contains 16 residues.

The chain has TRBV13 and TRBJ1-6; a weak D match, TRBD1 (5 bases). The CDR3 sequence is 14 residues long. The V end lost 4 bases, the J end lost 8 bases, and 12 bases lay between the germline ends. Germline values: CDR1 PRHDT, CDR2 FYEKMQ (reference sequence). The DNA for the CDR3 is TGTGCCAGCAGCTCCCAGGGTGGACATTCACCCCTCCACTTT. Its translation is CASSSQGGHSPLHF.

This clone was seen more than once but under ten times. The rearrangement joins TRBV20-1 to TRBJ1-3; D is perhaps TRBD1 (6 bases). The CDR3 is 16 amino acids. V shed 3 bases and J shed 3 bases, with 18 bases lying between them. Looked up from germline, CDR1 is DFQATT and CDR2 is SNEGSKA (reference sequence). Here the CDR3 DNA reads TGCAGTGCTAGTTACATGGCACAGGGTGGTGGAAACACCATATATTTT. As protein: CSASYMAQGGGNTIYF.

This rearrangement joins TRBV4-1 to TRBJ1-5; 7 nucleotides agree with TRBD1. Looked up from germline, CDR1 is MGHRA and CDR2 is YSYEKL. The CDR3 runs to 16 residues. The trim removed 2 bases at V and 5 bases at J, leaving 9 bases unmatched. For the CDR3, the DNA is TGCGCCAGCAGCCAATTGAGCGCAGGGGGGGATCAGCCCCAGCATTTT. It is translated as CASSQLSAGGDQPQHF.

The V and J genes are TRBV6-5 and TRBJ1-1; weak D call: TRBD1 (6 bases). V gave up 7 bases and J gave up 3 bases, with 12 bases separating them. CDR3 length equals 13 residues. Germline V gene data show CDR1 as MNHEY and CDR2 as SVGAGI. Written as DNA, the CDR3 is TGTGCCAGCACCCTACAGGGAGACACTGAAGCTTTCTTT. Translation: CASTLQGDTEAFF.